The T cell receptor beta chain under discussion was sequenced for a study of CD8 T cells in Susac syndrome. In blood CD8+ and CD4+ T cells, TCR beta underwent sequencing. While CD8+ and CD4+ T cells were isolated negatively, TEMRA cells were enriched by FACS. Germline loops: CDR1 LGHDT, CDR2 YNNKEL (reference sequence). Trimming removed 1 base at V and 0 bases at J, with 16 bases between. This CDR3 has 19 residues. Random-hexamer reverse transcription was applied to roughly 0.5 to 1 ug RNA. TCRdb redid the calling of the immunoSEQ multiplex PCR reads with MiXCR, one entry per CDR3 protein. In the table there are 100,000 to 150,000 distinct CDR3 sequences, over 85% of which are singletons.

This TCR was sampled from a human donor with multiple sclerosis. Material: CD8+ T cells from PBMCs. The rearrangement uses TRBV3-1 and TRBJ2-6; D unclear. CDR3: CASSQVIKGLISGANVLTF. In DNA form, the CDR3 reads TGTGCCAGCAGCCAAGTAATAAAGGGTCTCATCTCTGGGGCCAACGTCCTGACTTTC. The whole variable domain, remainder taken from reference TRBV3-1 and TRBJ2-6, is DTAVSQTPKYLVTQMGNDKSIKCEQNLGHDTMYWYKQDSKKFLKIMFSYNNKELIINETVPNRFSPKSPDKAHLNLHINSLELGDSAVYFCASSQVIKGLISGANVLTFGAGSRLTVL.